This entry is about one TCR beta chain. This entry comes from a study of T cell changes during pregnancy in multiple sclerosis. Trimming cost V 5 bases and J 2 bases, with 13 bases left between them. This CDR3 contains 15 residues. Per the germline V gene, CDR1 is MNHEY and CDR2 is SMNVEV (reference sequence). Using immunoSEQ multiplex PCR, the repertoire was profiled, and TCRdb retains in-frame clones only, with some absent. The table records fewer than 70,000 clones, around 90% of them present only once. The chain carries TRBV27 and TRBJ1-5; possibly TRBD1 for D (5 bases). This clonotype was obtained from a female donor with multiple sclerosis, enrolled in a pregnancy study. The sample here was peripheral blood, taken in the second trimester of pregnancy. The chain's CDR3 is CASSPGGWGNQPQHF. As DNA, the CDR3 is TGTGCCAGCAGTCCCGGGGGATGGGGCAATCAGCCCCAGCATTTT.